This TCR beta chain comes out of a study of T cell repertoires in cytomegalovirus infection. Study context: Researchers turned to recently identified HLA-C-restricted CMV epitopes as well as well-studied HLA-B-restricted ones. Public TCR beta signature analysis indicated the presence of both CMV infection and matching HLA type.

This CDR3 comprises 13 residues. Trimming shortened V by 3 bases and J by 9 bases, and 12 bases separated the two germline ends. Per germline, CDR1 SGHTA and CDR2 FQGNSA. TCRdb redid the calling of the reads with MiXCR, one entry per CDR3 protein. The sample lists approximately 310,000 distinct CDR3 sequences, 25% occurring once. Worth noting for this clonotype: Its antigen remains unidentified.

Study-level results: HLA-C-restricted TCR beta clonotypes specific for CMV led the ex vivo response. Frequencies of public TCR beta families were cumulated, and this identified carriers of CMV plus the relevant HLA.

The material was cultured PBMCs, obtained from culture after CMV antigen stimulation. V gene TRBV7-2 combines with J gene TRBJ2-1; D gene ambiguous. The sequence derives from a human donor in good health (CMV status not recorded). Some clones in this sample may be carry-over from other donors' samples. The CDR3 region is CASSLFQDGEQFF. DNA for the CDR3: TGTGCCAGCAGCTTGTTCCAGGATGGTGAGCAGTTCTTC.